Shown below are 6 T cell receptor beta chains from a single sample sequenced in a study of T cell changes during pregnancy in multiple sclerosis. The table came from immunoSEQ multiplex PCR; TCRdb's copy has only in-frame clones and leaves some out. The sample includes around 45,000 clones, 75% to 90% of them seen just once. The starting material was CD8+ T cells from peripheral blood mononuclear cells, obtained in the second trimester of pregnancy. Receptors were obtained from a female donor with multiple sclerosis, enrolled in a pregnancy study.

The chain combines TRBV6-5 with TRBJ2-1, with TRBD2 as a possible D gene (6 bases). In germline, CDR1 is MNHEY, CDR2 SVGAGI. V was cut by 5 bases and J by 0 bases, with 11 bases left in between. The CDR3 consists of 15 residues. The CDR3 region is CASSLSGSSYNEQFF. The CDR3, as DNA: TGTGCCAGCAGTCTTAGCGGAAGCTCCTACAATGAGCAGTTCTTC.

The rearrangement joins TRBV19 to TRBJ2-7, with 9 positions matching TRBD1. The V segment lost 0 bases and the J segment 3 bases; nucleotides outside the gene matches: 6. This CDR3 region has 16 residues. Germline values: CDR1 LNHDA, CDR2 SQIVND (reference sequence). CDR3 residues: CASSIDGTGRFYEQYF. The CDR3 bases are TGTGCCAGTAGTATAGATGGGACAGGGCGCTTCTACGAGCAGTACTTC.

The CDR3 spells CATSVLGERGSEAFF. The CDR3 DNA reads as TGTGCCACCAGCGTTCTAGGGGAGAGGGGGAGTGAAGCTTTCTTT. The chain carries TRBV15 and TRBJ1-1; possibly TRBD1 for D (6 bases). CDR1 LNHNV and CDR2 YYDKDF come from the germline V gene (reference sequence). V was trimmed by 5 bases and J by 7 bases, leaving 20 bases between them. The CDR3 is 15 residues long.

The genes are TRBV27 and TRBJ1-5; D is unresolved. Germline CDR1 is MNHEY and CDR2 is SMNVEV (reference sequence). V was trimmed by 5 bases and J by 8 bases, leaving 10 bases between them. The CDR3 runs to 12 residues. The CDR3 loop reads CASSHGGEPQHF. The CDR3 DNA sequence: TGTGCCAGCAGTCATGGCGGGGAGCCCCAGCATTTT.

On this clone itself: The same CDR3 is also encoded by other DNA sequences in this sample. The chain uses TRBV27 and TRBJ2-7; D remains unclear. The CDR3 is made up of 13 amino acids. The germline gives CDR1 MNHEY, CDR2 SMNVEV (reference sequence). The V end lost 1 base, the J end lost 1 base, and 5 bases lay between the germline ends. The CDR3 DNA reads TGTGCCAGCAGTTTATTCAGTTCCTACGAGCAGTACTTC. This gives the protein CASSLFSSYEQYF.

The chain uses TRBV11-2 and TRBJ1-1; D not resolved. Germline V gives CDR1 SGHAT, CDR2 FQNNGV. Deletions cut 4 bases from V and 0 bases from J, with 3 bases between. This CDR3 is 12 amino acids long. The CDR3 loop reads CASSSMNTEAFF. As DNA, the CDR3 is TGTGCCAGCAGCTCCATGAACACTGAAGCTTTCTTT. Complete variable domain (other parts from reference TRBV11-2 and TRBJ1-1): EAGVAQSPRYKIIEKRQSVAFWCNPISGHATLYWYQQILGQGPKLLIQFQNNGVVDDSQLPKDRFSAERLKGVDSTLKIQPAKLEDSAVYLCASSSMNTEAFFGQGTRLTVV.